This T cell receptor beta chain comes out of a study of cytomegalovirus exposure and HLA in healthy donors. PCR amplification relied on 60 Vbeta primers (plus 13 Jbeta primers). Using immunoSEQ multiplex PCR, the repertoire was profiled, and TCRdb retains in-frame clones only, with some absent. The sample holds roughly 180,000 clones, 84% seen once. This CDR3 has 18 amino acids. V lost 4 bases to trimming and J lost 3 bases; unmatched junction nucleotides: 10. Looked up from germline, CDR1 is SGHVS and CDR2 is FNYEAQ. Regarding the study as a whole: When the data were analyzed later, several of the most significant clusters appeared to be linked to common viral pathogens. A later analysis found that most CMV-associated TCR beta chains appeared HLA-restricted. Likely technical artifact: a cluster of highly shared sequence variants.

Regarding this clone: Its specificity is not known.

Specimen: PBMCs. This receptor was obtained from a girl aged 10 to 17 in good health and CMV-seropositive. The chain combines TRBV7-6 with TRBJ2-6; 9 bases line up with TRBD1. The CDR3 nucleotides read TGTGCCAGCAGCTCGGGACAGGGATTCTCTGGTGGGGCCAACGTCCTGACTTTC. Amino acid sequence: CASSSGQGFSGGANVLTF.